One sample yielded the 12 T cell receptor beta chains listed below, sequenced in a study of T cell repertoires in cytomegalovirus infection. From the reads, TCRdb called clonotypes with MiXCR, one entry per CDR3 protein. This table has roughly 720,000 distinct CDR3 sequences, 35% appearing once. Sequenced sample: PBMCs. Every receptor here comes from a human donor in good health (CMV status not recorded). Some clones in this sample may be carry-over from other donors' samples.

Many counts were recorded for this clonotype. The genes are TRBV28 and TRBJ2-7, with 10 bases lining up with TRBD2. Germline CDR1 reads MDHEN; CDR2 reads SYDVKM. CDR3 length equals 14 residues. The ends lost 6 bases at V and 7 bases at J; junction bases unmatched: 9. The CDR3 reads CASRKSGGAGEQYF. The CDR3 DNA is TGTGCCAGCAGGAAAAGCGGGGGGGCCGGGGAGCAGTACTTC.

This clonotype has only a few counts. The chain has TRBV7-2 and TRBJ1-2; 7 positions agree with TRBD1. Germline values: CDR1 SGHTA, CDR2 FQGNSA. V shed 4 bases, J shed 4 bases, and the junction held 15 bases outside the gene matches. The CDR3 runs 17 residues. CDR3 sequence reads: CASSYLFGDSGVYGYTF. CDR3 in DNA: TGTGCCAGCAGCTACCTATTTGGGGACAGTGGTGTCTATGGCTACACCTTC.

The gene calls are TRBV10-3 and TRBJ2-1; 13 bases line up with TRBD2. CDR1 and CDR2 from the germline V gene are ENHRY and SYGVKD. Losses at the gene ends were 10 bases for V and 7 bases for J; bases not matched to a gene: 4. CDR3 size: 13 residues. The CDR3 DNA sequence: TGTGCCAGTGGACTAGCGGGGGCAAATGAGCAGTTCTTC. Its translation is CASGLAGANEQFF.

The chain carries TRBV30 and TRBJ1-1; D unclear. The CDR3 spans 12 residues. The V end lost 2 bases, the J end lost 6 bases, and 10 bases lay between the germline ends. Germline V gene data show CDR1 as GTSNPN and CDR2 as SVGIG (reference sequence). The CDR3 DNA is TGTGCCTGGAGTCGGTGGGGTTCTGAAGCTTTCTTT. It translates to CAWSRWGSEAFF.

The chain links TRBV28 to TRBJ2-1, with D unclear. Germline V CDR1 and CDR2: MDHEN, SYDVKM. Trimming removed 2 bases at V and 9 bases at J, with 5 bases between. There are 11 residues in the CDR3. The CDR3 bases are TGTGCCAGCAGTTTAGAAACTGAGCAGTTCTTC. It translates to CASSLETEQFF.

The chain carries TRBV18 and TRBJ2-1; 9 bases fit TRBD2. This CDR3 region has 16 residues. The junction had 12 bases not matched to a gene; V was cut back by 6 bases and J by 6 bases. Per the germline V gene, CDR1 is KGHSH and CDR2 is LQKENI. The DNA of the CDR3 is TGTGCCAGCTCGCAGGCGCGACTAGCGGTTACCAATGAGCAGTTCTTC. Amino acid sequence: CASSQARLAVTNEQFF.

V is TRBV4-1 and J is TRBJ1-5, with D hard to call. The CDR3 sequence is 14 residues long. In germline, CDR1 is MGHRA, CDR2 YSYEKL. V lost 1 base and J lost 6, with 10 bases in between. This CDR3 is CASSQVTGSQPQHF. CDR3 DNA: TGCGCCAGCAGCCAAGTGACGGGGAGTCAGCCCCAGCATTTT.

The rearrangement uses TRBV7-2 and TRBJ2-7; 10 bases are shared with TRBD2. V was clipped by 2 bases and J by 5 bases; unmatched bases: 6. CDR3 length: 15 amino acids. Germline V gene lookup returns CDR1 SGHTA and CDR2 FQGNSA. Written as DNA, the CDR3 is TGTGCCAGCAGCTTAAGTAGCGGGGGGTACCACGAGCAGTACTTC. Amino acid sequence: CASSLSSGGYHEQYF.

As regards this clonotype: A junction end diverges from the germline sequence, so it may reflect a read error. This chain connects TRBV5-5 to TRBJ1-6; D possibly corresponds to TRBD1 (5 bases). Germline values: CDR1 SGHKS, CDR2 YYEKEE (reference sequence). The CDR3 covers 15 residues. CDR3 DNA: TGTGCCAGCACGTTGACAGCTCTAGATAATTCACCCCTCCCCTTT. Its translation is CASTLTALDNSPLPF.

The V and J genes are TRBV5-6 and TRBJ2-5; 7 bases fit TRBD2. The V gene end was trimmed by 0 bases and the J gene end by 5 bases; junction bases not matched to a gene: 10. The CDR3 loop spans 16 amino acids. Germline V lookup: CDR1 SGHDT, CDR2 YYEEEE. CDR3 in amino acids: CASSLAGGGPRETQYF. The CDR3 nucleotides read TGTGCCAGCAGCTTGGCGGGGGGAGGGCCTCGGGAGACCCAGTACTTC.

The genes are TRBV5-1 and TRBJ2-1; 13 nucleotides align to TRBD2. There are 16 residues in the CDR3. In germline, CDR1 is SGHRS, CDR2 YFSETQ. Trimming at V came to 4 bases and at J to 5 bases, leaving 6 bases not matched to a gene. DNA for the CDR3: TGCGCCAGCAGCCTCGGACTAGCGGGAGCCCACAATGAGCAGTTCTTC. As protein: CASSLGLAGAHNEQFF.

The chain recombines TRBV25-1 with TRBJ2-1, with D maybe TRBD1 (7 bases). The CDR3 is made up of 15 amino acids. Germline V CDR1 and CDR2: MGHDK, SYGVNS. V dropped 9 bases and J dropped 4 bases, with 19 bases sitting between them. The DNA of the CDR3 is TGTGCCAGTCGGGGGACAGTTTCTTTTTACAATGAGCAGTTCTTC. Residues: CASRGTVSFYNEQFF.